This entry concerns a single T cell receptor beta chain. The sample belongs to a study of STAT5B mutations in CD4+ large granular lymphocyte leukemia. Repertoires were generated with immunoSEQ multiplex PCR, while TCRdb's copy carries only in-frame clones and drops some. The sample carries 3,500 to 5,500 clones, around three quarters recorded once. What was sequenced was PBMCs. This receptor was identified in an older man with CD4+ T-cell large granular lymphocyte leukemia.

CDR3 in amino acids: CASSPLSGTGYIGEQFF. The CDR3 DNA sequence: TGTGCCAGTAGCCCCCTCTCCGGGACAGGGTACATCGGTGAGCAGTTCTTC. The chain recombines TRBV19 with TRBJ2-1, with 9 bases fitting TRBD1. The V gene end was trimmed by 6 bases and the J gene end by 9 bases; junction bases not matched to a gene: 18. The germline CDR1 and CDR2 sequences are LNHDA and SQIVND (reference sequence). CDR3 length equals 17 residues.